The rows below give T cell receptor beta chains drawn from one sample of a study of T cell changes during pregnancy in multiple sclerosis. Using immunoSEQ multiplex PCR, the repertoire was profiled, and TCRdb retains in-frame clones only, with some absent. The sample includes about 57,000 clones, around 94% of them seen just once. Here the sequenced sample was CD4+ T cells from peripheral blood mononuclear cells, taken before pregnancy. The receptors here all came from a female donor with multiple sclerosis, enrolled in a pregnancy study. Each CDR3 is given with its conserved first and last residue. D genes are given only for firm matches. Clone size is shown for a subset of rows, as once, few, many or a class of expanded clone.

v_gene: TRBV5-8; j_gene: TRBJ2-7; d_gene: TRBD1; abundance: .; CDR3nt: TGTGCCAGCAGCTGGACAGGGGCCTACGAGCAGTACTTC; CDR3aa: CASSWTGAYEQYF
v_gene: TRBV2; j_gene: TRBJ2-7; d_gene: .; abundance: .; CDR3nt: TGTGCCAGCACCGAGGGCTGGAACTACGAGCAGTACTTC; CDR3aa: CASTEGWNYEQYF
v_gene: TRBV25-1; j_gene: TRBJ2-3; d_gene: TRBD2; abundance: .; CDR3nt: TGTGCCAGCAGTGACCGGACTAGCGGGAAGGGGGCAGATACGCAGTATTTT; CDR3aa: CASSDRTSGKGADTQYF
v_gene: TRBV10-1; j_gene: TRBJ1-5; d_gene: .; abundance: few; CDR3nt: TGCGCCAGCAGTCAGGGGACGACTCAGCCCCAGCATTTT; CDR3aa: CASSQGTTQPQHF
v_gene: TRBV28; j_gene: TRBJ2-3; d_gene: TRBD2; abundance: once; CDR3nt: TGTGCCAGCAGCACTAGCGCTCGCACAGATACGCAGTATTTT; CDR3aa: CASSTSARTDTQYF
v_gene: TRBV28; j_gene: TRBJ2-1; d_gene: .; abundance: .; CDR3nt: TGTGCCTTAAAAGGAACAGGGGGGGTCAATGAGCAGTTCTTC; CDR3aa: CALKGTGGVNEQFF
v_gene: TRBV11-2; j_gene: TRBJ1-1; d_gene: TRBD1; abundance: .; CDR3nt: TGTGCCAGCAGCTTAGAGAGGGGGCGGACGATGGCTTTCTTT; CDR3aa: CASSLERGRTMAFF
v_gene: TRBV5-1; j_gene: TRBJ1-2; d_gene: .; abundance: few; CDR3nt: TGCGCCAGCAGCCGGGAGGGGACCTCAAGCGGCTACACCTTC; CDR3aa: CASSREGTSSGYTF
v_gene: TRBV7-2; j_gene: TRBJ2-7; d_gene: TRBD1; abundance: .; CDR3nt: TGTGCCAGCAGCGCACAGGGGGGCGGTTACTCCTACGAGCAGTACTTC; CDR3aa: CASSAQGGGYSYEQYF
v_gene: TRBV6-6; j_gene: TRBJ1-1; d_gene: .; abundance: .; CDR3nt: TGTGCCAGCAGTAAACTCAGGGGAGCTGAAGCTTTCTTT; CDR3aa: CASSKLRGAEAFF
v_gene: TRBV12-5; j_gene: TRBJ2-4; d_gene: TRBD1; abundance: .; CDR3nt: TGTGCTAGTGGTTTGGAAGACAGGGGGCTAGCCAAAAACATTCAGTACTTC; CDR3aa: CASGLEDRGLAKNIQYF
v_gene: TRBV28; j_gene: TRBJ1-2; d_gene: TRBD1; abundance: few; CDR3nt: TGTGCCAGCAGTAGTCCGGGACAGGGGGCTAGAGGCTACACCTTC; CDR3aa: CASSSPGQGARGYTF
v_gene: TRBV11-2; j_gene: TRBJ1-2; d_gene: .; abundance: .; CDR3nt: TGTGCCAGCAGCTTAGGACCGGTCAGCATCGCGGCCAGCTCCCATGGCTACACCTTC; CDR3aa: CASSLGPVSIAASSHGYTF
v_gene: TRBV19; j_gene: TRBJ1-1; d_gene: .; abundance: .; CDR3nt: TGTGCCAGTAGTGTCAAAGGGGACACTGAAGCTTTCTTT; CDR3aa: CASSVKGDTEAFF
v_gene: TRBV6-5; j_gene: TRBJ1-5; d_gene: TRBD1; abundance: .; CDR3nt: TGTGCCAGCAGTACCGACAGGGGAGGCAATCAGCCCCAGCATTTT; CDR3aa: CASSTDRGGNQPQHF
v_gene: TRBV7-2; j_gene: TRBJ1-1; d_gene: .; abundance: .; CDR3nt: TGTGCCAGCAGGAGACTTTGGAACACTGAAGCTTTCTTT; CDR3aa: CASRRLWNTEAFF
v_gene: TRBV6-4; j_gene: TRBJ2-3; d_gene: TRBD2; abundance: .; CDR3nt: TGTGCCAGCAGTGACGGGACTAGCGGCACAGATACGCAGTATTTT; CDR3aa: CASSDGTSGTDTQYF
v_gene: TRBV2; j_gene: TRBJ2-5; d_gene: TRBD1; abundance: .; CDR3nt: TGTGCCAGCAGTCAACAGGGGCAAGAGACCCAGTACTTC; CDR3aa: CASSQQGQETQYF
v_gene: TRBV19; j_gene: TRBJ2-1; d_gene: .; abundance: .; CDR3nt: TGTGCCAGTAGAAAGGGAGCCAGCAGCTCCTACAATGAGCAGTTCTTC; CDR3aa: CASRKGASSSYNEQFF
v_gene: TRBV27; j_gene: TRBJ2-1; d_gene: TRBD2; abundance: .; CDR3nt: TGTGCCAGCAAGGCGGGAGCCGGGAGGGATGAGCAGTTCTTC; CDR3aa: CASKAGAGRDEQFF
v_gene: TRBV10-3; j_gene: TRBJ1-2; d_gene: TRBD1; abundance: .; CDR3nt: TGTGCCATCAGGCGGGGACAGGGAAAGGAGGGCTACACCTTC; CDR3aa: CAIRRGQGKEGYTF
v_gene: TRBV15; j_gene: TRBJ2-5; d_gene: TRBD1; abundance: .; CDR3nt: TGTGCCACCAGCGGAGGACAGGGGCCGGGGGAGACCCAGTACTTC; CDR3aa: CATSGGQGPGETQYF
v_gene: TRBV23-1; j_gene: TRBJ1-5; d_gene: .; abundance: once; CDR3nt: TGCGCCAGCAGTCAGGGAGACGGTAGAAGGAGCAATCAGCCCCAGCATTTT; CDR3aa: CASSQGDGRRSNQPQHF
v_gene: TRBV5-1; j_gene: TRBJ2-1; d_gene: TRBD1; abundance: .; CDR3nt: TGCGCCAGCAGCTCGTCCGGGACAGGCTACAATGAGCAGTTCTTC; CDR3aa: CASSSSGTGYNEQFF
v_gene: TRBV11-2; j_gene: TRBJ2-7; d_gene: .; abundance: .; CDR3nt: TGTGCCAGCAGCTCAGCGGGGACAAGGTACGAGCAGTACTTC; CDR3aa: CASSSAGTRYEQYF